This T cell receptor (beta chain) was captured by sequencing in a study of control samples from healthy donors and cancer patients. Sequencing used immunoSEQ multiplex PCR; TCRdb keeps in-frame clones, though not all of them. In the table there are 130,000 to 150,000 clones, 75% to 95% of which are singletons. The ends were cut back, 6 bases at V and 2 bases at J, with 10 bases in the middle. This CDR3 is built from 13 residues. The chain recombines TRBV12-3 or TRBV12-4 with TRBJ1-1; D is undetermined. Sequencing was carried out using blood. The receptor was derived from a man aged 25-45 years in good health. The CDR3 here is CASRDTRNTEAFF. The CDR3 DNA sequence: TGTGCCAGCAGGGATACACGAAACACTGAAGCTTTCTTT.